This is a list of T cell receptor beta chains from one sample in a study of T cells after somatic rescue of genetic block. TCRdb keeps only in-frame clones here, not all; method: immunoSEQ multiplex PCR. The table lists 13,000 or so clones, roughly 73% of them singletons. Sequenced: peripheral blood mononuclear cells (PBMCs). The receptors derive from a boy between 10 and 17 years old. Each CDR3 is given with its conserved first and last residue. The order of the fields is V gene, J gene, clone size, D gene, CDR3 protein, CDR3 DNA. D genes are given only for firm matches. The size entry is marked missing in some rows and otherwise reads once, few, many or a size class.

V: TRBV2
J: TRBJ2-7
size: few
D: -
CDR3: CASRGNGGIHEQYF
DNA: TGTGCCAGCAGAGGAAACGGCGGGATCCACGAGCAGTACTTC

V: TRBV5-1
J: TRBJ2-3
size: once
D: TRBD1
CDR3: CASSSDRATSTDTQYF
DNA: TGCGCCAGCAGCTCCGACAGGGCCACTAGCACAGATACGCAGTATTTT

V: TRBV19
J: TRBJ2-2
size: -
D: -
CDR3: CASSILQFNTGELFF
DNA: TGTGCCAGTAGTATCTTACAGTTTAACACCGGGGAGCTGTTTTTT

V: TRBV19
J: TRBJ2-1
size: -
D: -
CDR3: CASSIPWKRQSYNEQFF
DNA: TGTGCCAGTAGTATTCCGTGGAAGCGCCAGTCCTACAATGAGCAGTTCTTC

V: TRBV5-4
J: TRBJ2-3
size: -
D: -
CDR3: CASSFKLAASTDTQYF
DNA: TGTGCCAGCAGCTTCAAACTAGCCGCTAGCACAGATACGCAGTATTTT

V: TRBV10-1
J: TRBJ2-7
size: -
D: TRBD1
CDR3: CASSPGQGPYEQYF
DNA: TGCGCCAGCAGCCCGGGACAGGGACCCTACGAGCAGTACTTC

V: TRBV18
J: TRBJ2-2
size: -
D: -
CDR3: CASSRWTYTGELFF
DNA: TGTGCCAGCTCACGCTGGACCTACACCGGGGAGCTGTTTTTT

V: TRBV10-3
J: TRBJ2-3
size: -
D: -
CDR3: CAIKASPDTQYF
DNA: TGTGCCATCAAGGCCTCCCCAGATACGCAGTATTTT

V: TRBV28
J: TRBJ2-4
size: -
D: -
CDR3: CASSSVWTAAKNIQYF
DNA: TGTGCCAGCAGTTCGGTTTGGACTGCAGCCAAAAACATTCAGTACTTC

V: TRBV27
J: TRBJ2-7
size: once
D: TRBD1
CDR3: CASSQGAPYEQYF
DNA: TGTGCCAGCAGCCAGGGGGCCCCCTACGAGCAGTACTTC

V: TRBV2
J: TRBJ1-5
size: -
D: -
CDR3: CASSEWGVRNQPQHF
DNA: TGTGCCAGCAGTGAATGGGGGGTACGGAATCAGCCCCAGCATTTT

V: TRBV28
J: TRBJ2-5
size: -
D: -
CDR3: CASSSEPQETQYF
DNA: TGTGCCAGCAGTTCCGAACCCCAAGAGACCCAGTACTTC

V: TRBV5-1
J: TRBJ2-3
size: -
D: -
CDR3: CASTSGASTDTQYF
DNA: TGCGCCAGCACCTCTGGGGCATCCACAGATACGCAGTATTTT

V: TRBV28
J: TRBJ1-6
size: -
D: -
CDR3: CASLEDSSYNSPLHF
DNA: TGTGCCAGCCTCGAGGATAGCTCCTATAATTCACCCCTCCACTTT

V: TRBV5-1
J: TRBJ2-1
size: -
D: -
CDR3: CASSSRGDEQFF
DNA: TGCGCCAGCAGCTCTCGCGGCGATGAGCAGTTCTTC

V: TRBV10-1
J: TRBJ2-6
size: -
D: TRBD1
CDR3: CASTLWDRPSGANVLTF
DNA: TGCGCCAGCACCTTATGGGACAGGCCCTCTGGGGCCAACGTCCTGACTTTC

V: TRBV10-3
J: TRBJ2-3
size: -
D: TRBD1
CDR3: CAIKRGPEDTQYF
DNA: TGTGCCATCAAGAGGGGGCCGGAAGATACGCAGTATTTT

V: TRBV6-5
J: TRBJ2-1
size: -
D: -
CDR3: CASSYSGGTHEQFF
DNA: TGTGCCAGCAGTTACAGTGGGGGAACCCATGAGCAGTTCTTC

V: TRBV18
J: TRBJ1-1
size: -
D: -
CDR3: CASSPSPRVENTEAFF
DNA: TGTGCCAGCTCACCCAGTCCGAGGGTCGAGAACACTGAAGCTTTCTTT

V: TRBV5-4
J: TRBJ1-2
size: -
D: -
CDR3: CASSLGAGTYGYTF
DNA: TGTGCCAGCAGCTTGGGGGCAGGGACCTATGGCTACACCTTC

V: TRBV10-3
J: TRBJ2-2
size: -
D: -
CDR3: CAIMARQVTNTGELFF
DNA: TGTGCCATCATGGCCCGACAGGTCACGAACACCGGGGAGCTGTTTTTT

V: TRBV27
J: TRBJ2-7
size: -
D: TRBD2
CDR3: CASRGGSWGLSYEQYF
DNA: TGTGCCAGCAGGGGGGGGTCGTGGGGACTCTCCTACGAGCAGTACTTC

V: TRBV7-9
J: TRBJ2-1
size: few
D: -
CDR3: CASSLRRGRYNEQFF
DNA: TGTGCCAGCAGCTTAAGACGGGGGAGATACAATGAGCAGTTCTTC

V: TRBV7-3
J: TRBJ2-1
size: -
D: TRBD1
CDR3: CASSRTGEDEQFF
DNA: TGTGCCAGCAGTAGGACAGGTGAGGATGAGCAGTTCTTC

V: TRBV4-2
J: TRBJ2-2
size: -
D: TRBD2
CDR3: CASSQDIGLAALMVTGELFF
DNA: TGTGCCAGCAGCCAAGATATAGGACTAGCGGCTCTTATGGTAACCGGGGAGCTGTTTTTT

V: TRBV10-1
J: TRBJ2-3
size: -
D: TRBD2
CDR3: CASSERRLARRDTQYF
DNA: TGCGCCAGCAGTGAACGTCGACTAGCGAGGAGGGATACGCAGTATTTT

V: TRBV18
J: TRBJ2-3
size: few
D: TRBD2
CDR3: CASSPSRAGSTDTQYF
DNA: TGTGCCAGCTCACCTTCACGAGCGGGAAGCACAGATACGCAGTATTTT

V: TRBV15
J: TRBJ2-3
size: medium-sized
D: -
CDR3: CATSRSPGPDTQYF
DNA: TGTGCCACCAGCAGATCCCCGGGCCCCGATACGCAGTATTTT

V: TRBV2
J: TRBJ2-3
size: -
D: -
CDR3: CASSARLIGTDTQYF
DNA: TGTGCCAGCAGTGCCAGGCTGATAGGCACAGATACGCAGTATTTT

V: TRBV6-6
J: TRBJ2-2
size: few
D: -
CDR3: CASSTDTLPRELFF
DNA: TGTGCCAGCAGTACGGACACTCTACCTCGGGAGCTGTTTTTT

V: TRBV28
J: TRBJ2-1
size: -
D: TRBD2
CDR3: CASSLGGLAGEQFF
DNA: TGTGCCAGCAGTTTAGGGGGACTAGCTGGTGAGCAGTTCTTC

V: TRBV2
J: TRBJ2-2
size: medium-sized
D: -
CDR3: CASSGAATGELFF
DNA: TGTGCCAGCAGTGGGGCGGCCACCGGGGAGCTGTTTTTT

V: TRBV9
J: TRBJ1-2
size: few
D: -
CDR3: CASSVGRNYGYTF
DNA: TGTGCCAGCAGCGTAGGCCGGAACTATGGCTACACCTTC

V: TRBV30
J: TRBJ1-1
size: -
D: TRBD1
CDR3: CAWSPTGTGAFF
DNA: TGTGCCTGGAGCCCGACAGGGACGGGGGCTTTCTTT

V: TRBV27
J: TRBJ1-4
size: -
D: TRBD1
CDR3: CASSSHIQGPFYNEKLFF
DNA: TGTGCCAGCAGCTCCCACATACAGGGGCCCTTTTATAATGAAAAACTGTTTTTT

V: TRBV7-6
J: TRBJ1-5
size: medium-sized
D: -
CDR3: CASSLGGAWDQPQHF
DNA: TGTGCCAGCAGCTTAGGGGGCGCCTGGGATCAGCCCCAGCATTTT

V: TRBV2
J: TRBJ1-2
size: -
D: -
CDR3: CASNTPQPDYGYTF
DNA: TGTGCCAGCAACACTCCACAACCGGACTATGGCTACACCTTC

V: TRBV2
J: TRBJ1-4
size: -
D: -
CDR3: CASSGIEKLFF
DNA: TGTGCCAGCAGTGGGATTGAAAAACTGTTTTTT

V: TRBV7-3
J: TRBJ2-5
size: -
D: -
CDR3: CASSMFGLQETQYF
DNA: TGTGCCAGCAGCATGTTCGGACTGCAAGAGACCCAGTACTTC

V: TRBV4-1
J: TRBJ1-1
size: -
D: TRBD1
CDR3: CASSQRTGAPTGAFF
DNA: TGCGCCAGCAGCCAACGGACAGGGGCCCCGACGGGAGCTTTCTTT

V: TRBV6-4
J: TRBJ2-7
size: medium-sized
D: TRBD1
CDR3: CASTRYRGLYEQYF
DNA: TGTGCCAGCACTAGATACAGGGGGTTATACGAGCAGTACTTC